This T cell receptor beta chain emerged from a study of regulatory T cells in long-lasting Graves disease. Trimming took 5 bases from V and 3 from J; bases not matched to a gene: 3. CDR3 size: 13 residues. CDR1 is GTSNPN, CDR2 SVGIG, per germline (reference sequence). Documented time point: newly diagnosed GD, antithyroid drugs for less than 3 months. TCR sequences were obtained from RNA taken from PBMCs. Many counts were recorded for this clonotype. According to the study, TCR beta libraries were built with iRepertoire HTBI primers and CDR3-region Arm-PCR. TCRdb re-derived calls from the multiplex PCR reads in MiXCR, one entry per CDR3 protein. The repertoire holds 500,000 or so distinct CDR3 sequences, with about 16% as singletons. The data were also submitted as part of a second study, on T cells in Graves' hyperthyroidism and ophthalmopathy. This second study says: Diagnoses used clinical symptoms, serum thyroxine and TRAb, thyroid ultrasound and orbital computed tomography. First-round RT-PCR with HTBI primers amplified the TCR CDR3 region.

This TCR was sampled from a woman aged 35-60 years with Graves disease. Sequences were derived from peripheral blood mononuclear cells (PBMCs), sampled at new diagnosis, from a patient treated with antithyroid drugs. The gene calls are TRBV30 and TRBJ1-5; 8 bases fit TRBD1. This CDR3 reads CAWDRGDNQPQHF. In DNA, the CDR3 is TGTGCCTGGGACAGGGGCGACAATCAGCCCCAGCATTTT.